This T cell receptor beta chain was found in a study of blood T cell repertoires in COVID-19. Study details: Sites across the United States, Italy and Spain contributed samples from acute and convalescent COVID-19. PBMCs, B-cell-depleted T cells, or T cells provided the cDNA or gDNA that made up the material.

Per the original data handling: Estimates of nucleated cell counts were drawn from the amplification of reference gene primers. Generated by immunoSEQ multiplex PCR, the TCRdb table keeps only in-frame clones and is missing some. D and trimming come from the DNA, and the V and J calls and clone size come from that table. Altogether roughly 70,000 clones are present, roughly 87% being singletons, with the ten largest covering approximately 20%. Trimming left V 2 bases short and J 9 bases short, with 14 bases between. The CDR3 spans 14 residues. Germline V CDR1 and CDR2: GTSNPN, SVGIG (reference sequence).

This sequence originates from a woman older than 75 with acute or convalescent COVID-19. V and J are TRBV30 and TRBJ1-6; no reliable D call. The sequenced material came from peripheral blood. CDR3 amino acids: CAWSRGSGVSPLHF. For the CDR3, the DNA is TGTGCCTGGAGTAGAGGCTCTGGAGTTTCACCCCTCCACTTT.